This T cell receptor beta chain was captured by sequencing in a study of OX40 agonist ivuxolimab in advanced cancers. Sequenced by immunoSEQ multiplex PCR; TCRdb stores in-frame clones only, minus some. The sample lists about 84,000 clones, roughly 90% occurring once. This CDR3 has 15 residues. V shed 6 bases and J shed 1 base, with 16 bases lying between them. CDR1 and CDR2 (germline): SQVTM, ANQGSEA. V is TRBV29-1 and J is TRBJ2-1; D remains unclear. This sequence was found in an adult with an advanced solid tumor such as melanoma, head and neck, liver or kidney cancer. This specimen was CD4+ or CD8+ T cells sorted from blood, taken in a trial of the OX40 agonist ivuxolimab. The DNA for the CDR3 is TGCAGCGTAAAAGCGCGTAGCCGGTCCTACAATGAGCAGTTCTTC. This translates into CSVKARSRSYNEQFF.